This TCR beta chain is drawn from a study of tumor and adjacent non-tumor tissue in lung cancer (dated by TCRdb to about 2018). Study-wide context: By cancer type, the cohort comprised eleven to twelve adenocarcinoma patients, 2 squamous cell carcinoma patients and 1 small cell lung cancer patient. The approximately 15 patients were aged roughly 30 to 80 years, included 10 men and 5 women, and had TNM stage I to III disease. Sequencing generated a total of 130,000,000 or so productive TCRbeta reads, averaging approximately 3.8 million reads per sample. The study compared bulk TCRbeta repertoires between lung tumor tissue and matched distant non-tumor lung tissue from over 12 lung cancer patients. More than 25 paired specimens, one tumor and one normal lung sample per patient, were profiled by TCRbeta CDR3 sequencing.

To note about this clonotype: The clone's antigen remains unknown. Compared with germline, one end of the junction differs, possibly owing to a read error.

Study-wide conclusions, independent of this receptor: A significantly larger cumulative share of the repertoire was made up by the top 100 clones in normal lung than in tumor tissue. Younger patients had significantly higher TCR diversity, and higher tumor TCR diversity was associated with shorter overall and disease-free survival. The methods do not name the sequencing platform or mention unique molecular identifiers. Tumor tissue showed significantly greater TCR diversity (inverse Simpson) than normal lung tissue (about 400 vs 150, P = 0.0075, Mann-Whitney U test). Because peripheral blood was not sequenced, the blood TCRbeta repertoires of the lung cancer patients in the study went unexamined. Only roughly 14 patients were included in the cohort, and the need for larger samples and more detailed clinical data was noted by the authors.

Bulk unsorted tissue served as the source for RNA extraction, and RNA quality was assessed using a NanoDrop ND-1000 and an Agilent 2100. Newly diagnosed lung cancer patients without prior chemotherapy who had been admitted for thoracic surgery in China between August and November 2014 were enrolled as donors. Anyone who had undergone radiotherapy or chemotherapy before, or who had another cancer at the same time, was left out of the study. Surgical tissue pieces of about 1-2.1 cm3 were preserved in RNAlater solution and were kept at -80 degrees C until use. Libraries were built with multiplex PCR. Sequencing was carried out with an Illumina HiSeq 2500. TCRbeta libraries were constructed through three rounds of nested PCR with primers (Table S4) according to protocols modified from ARM-PCR. Before sequencing, PCR products in the 200-500 bp range were cut out of the gel and cleaned up using the QIAquick gel extraction kit. The authors' analysis ran thus. Reads were cleaned using Trimmomatic, were merged into complete CDR3 sequences using FLASH, and were assigned to V(D)J germline segments using MiTCR. Clonal diversity was computed as the inverse Simpson's index with VDJtools. Productive reads were defined as in-frame sequences without a premature stop codon. TCRdb passed the public sequencing reads through fastp at Q25 and MiXCR, retaining productive beta sequences. Every CDR3 protein is listed once, alongside the most common genes and DNA of its rows. TCRdb's processing, not the study's, gives the V and J calls here. This sample holds 70,000 to 90,000 distinct CDR3 sequences; around 80% were observed only once. Approximately 12% of the sample rests with the top ten.

CDR1 and CDR2 were assigned from the germline V gene as MNHEY and SVGAGI. The CDR3 holds 13 amino acids from the cysteine to the phenylalanine. Of all the DNA, just the CDR3 is kept, 39 bases in frame from base 1. The sequence was collected from a woman aged 45-65 years with non-small cell lung cancer. The sequence links TRBV6-5 to TRBJ2-5; the D gene may be TRBD1 or TRBD2, since each aligns over 5 bases. Sequencing was carried out using lung tumor tissue. The CDR3: CTSSGTTQETLYF. The DNA is TGTACCAGCTCAGGGACCACCCAAGAGACCCTGTACTTC.